This T cell receptor beta chain was retrieved from a study of T-cell memory formation after mild COVID-19. Via MiXCR, TCRdb re-called the 5' RACE reads, giving one row per CDR3 protein. The sample has under 550,000 distinct CDR3 sequences; about 20% are singletons. The CDR3 spans 14 residues. The germline CDR1 and CDR2 sequences are SGHAT and FQNNGV. The V gene lost 1 base and the J gene lost 8 bases, with 14 bases spanning the gap. Study results and caveats: Clones contracting over day 15 to 85 were CD4/CD8 balanced, with later expanders leaning CD4+.

A remark on this clonotype: Its antigen is not identified.

This sequence joins TRBV11-2 and TRBJ1-2, with D tentatively TRBD1 (5 bases). This sequence was found in an adult woman who had mild COVID-19 (a few samples of this study predate the infection). Cell type and time point are not known. The sequenced sample was PBMCs or a T cell subset sorted from them (not recorded which). The CDR3: CASSLGSGGGGYTF. CDR3 nucleotides: TGTGCCAGCAGCTTAGGGTCCGGGGGTGGAGGCTACACCTTC. The full variable domain, in which reference TRBV11-2 and TRBJ1-2 provide the parts outside the CDR3, is EAGVAQSPRYKIIEKRQSVAFWCNPISGHATLYWYQQILGQGPKLLIQFQNNGVVDDSQLPKDRFSAERLKGVDSTLKIQPAKLEDSAVYLCASSLGSGGGGYTFGSGTRLTVV.